A selection of T cell receptor beta chains follows, all from one sample in a study of T cell repertoires in cytomegalovirus infection. The antigens for these receptors are not known. TCRdb redid the calling of the reads with MiXCR, one entry per CDR3 protein. The repertoire includes about 160,000 distinct CDR3 sequences, less than 25% of them detected once, and 20% to 30% sits in the top ten. Sequences were derived from CD8+ T cells from cultured PBMCs, sampled from culture after CMV antigen stimulation. These receptor sequences come from a human donor in good health (CMV status not recorded). Some clones in this sample may be carry-over from other donors' samples. Both conserved end residues are part of each CDR3. The D gene is left open where the match is weak. For some rows the clone size is stated as once, few or many, or as a class when expanded; others skip it.

>TRBJ2-7|.|TRBV19|few
TGTGCCAGTAGTATCCTACCTGGGCGTTACGAGCAGTACTTC
CASSILPGRYEQYF
>TRBJ2-7|TRBD1|TRBV7-2|few
TGTGCCAGCAGTATTACAGGGGGTTCCCACGAGCAGTACTTC
CASSITGGSHEQYF
>TRBJ1-2|TRBD1|TRBV6-2/TRBV6-3|.
TGTGCCAGCAGTTACTCTACAGCCGGGACAGGGGGCAACGGCTACACCTTC
CASSYSTAGTGGNGYTF
>TRBJ2-7|.|TRBV5-5|.
TGTGCCAGCAGCTTGGAGAGGTTAGCCTACGAGCAGTACTTC
CASSLERLAYEQYF
>TRBJ2-5|TRBD1|TRBV4-1|.
TGCGCCAGCAGCCCGCTGGACAGGGGTGACCCTGTCTCCAGAGAGACCCAGTACTTC
CASSPLDRGDPVSRETQYF
>TRBJ1-1|TRBD1|TRBV30|.
TGTGCCTGGAGTTGGACAGGGGGGACTGAAGCTTTCTTT
CAWSWTGGTEAFF
>TRBJ2-2|.|TRBV7-9|.
TGTGCCAGCAGCTTAAGACAGGACCAATCAAGTATGGAGCTGTTTTTT
CASSLRQDQSSMELFF
>TRBJ1-1|.|TRBV9|.
TGTGCCAGCAGCGTAGTAGGGGCAATGAACACTGAAGCTTTCTTT
CASSVVGAMNTEAFF
>TRBJ1-2|.|TRBV12-3/TRBV12-4|.
TGTGCCAGCGGTTTAGGCCCCGAGGGGTTTGGCTACACCTTC
CASGLGPEGFGYTF
>TRBJ2-7|.|TRBV28|few
TGTGCCAGCAGTCCTTCCATGACATACTCCTACGAGCAGTACTTC
CASSPSMTYSYEQYF
>TRBJ2-7|.|TRBV7-2|few
TGTGCCAGCAGCTTAGTGGGCAGGAGCTACGAGCAGTACTTC
CASSLVGRSYEQYF
>TRBJ1-2|.|TRBV12-3/TRBV12-4|.
TGTGCCAGCAGGATCACAGGATCCTATGGCTACACCTTC
CASRITGSYGYTF
>TRBJ1-2|TRBD1|TRBV5-1|few
TGCGCCAGCAGCATGGACAGGAGATATGGCTACACCTTC
CASSMDRRYGYTF
>TRBJ2-5|.|TRBV11-2|few
TGTGCCAGCAGCTCTCACATAGGGGACGAAGAGACCCAGTACTTC
CASSSHIGDEETQYF
>TRBJ1-2|.|TRBV29-1|few
TGCAGCGCCCTAGGGCCGAGGGATGGCTACACCTTC
CSALGPRDGYTF
>TRBJ1-2|TRBD1|TRBV12-3/TRBV12-4|.
TGTGCCAGCACCACAAGCCCGGGACAGGGGACAGTCAAGGATGGCTACACCTTC
CASTTSPGQGTVKDGYTF
>TRBJ2-2|TRBD1|TRBV20-1|.
TGCAGTGCTTGGGACAGGGACACCGGGGAGCTGTTTTTT
CSAWDRDTGELFF
>TRBJ2-7|.|TRBV7-2|few
TGTGCCAGCAGCTTAGCGGCGTCAGCTGACGAGCAGTACTTC
CASSLAASADEQYF
>TRBJ2-3|TRBD2|TRBV7-8|.
TGTGCCAGCAGCGCCGCGAGGCTAGCGGACCCATCTAGCACAGATACGCAGTATTTT
CASSAARLADPSSTDTQYF
>TRBJ1-5|.|TRBV4-1|few
TGCGCCAGCAGCCAAGGTCCAGGGAGGAGCAATCAGCCCCAGCATTTT
CASSQGPGRSNQPQHF
>TRBJ2-1|.|TRBV7-2|.
TGTGCCAGCAGCTTAAACGGTCTTCGCTCCTACAATGAGCAGTTCTTC
CASSLNGLRSYNEQFF
>TRBJ1-1|.|TRBV7-9|many
TGTGCCAGCAGCTTAAGCCGGGGTGGGTCTGAAGCTTTCTTT
CASSLSRGGSEAFF
>TRBJ1-2|.|TRBV7-6|.
TGTGCCAGCAGCCTTTTAGGTCGCAGGCGAGCTTTTGTGATGTGTGGCTACACCTTC
CASSLLGRRRAFVMCGYTF
>TRBJ2-7|.|TRBV29-1|few
TGCAGCGTCGAAGGTCCCTCCTACGAGCAGTACTTC
CSVEGPSYEQYF
>TRBJ1-5|.|TRBV15|.
TGTGCCACCAGCGCGGACGGGGGAAGTTGGCCCCAGCATTTT
CATSADGGSWPQHF
>TRBJ1-6|.|TRBV7-9|.
TGTGCCAGCAGCTTAGAGACGAGCTCCTATAATTCACCCCTCCACTTT
CASSLETSSYNSPLHF
>TRBJ1-1|.|TRBV7-9|.
TGTGCCAGCAGCTTAGACCAGGGGTTGGCCACTGAAGCTTTCTTT
CASSLDQGLATEAFF
>TRBJ2-5|.|TRBV11-2|.
TGTGCCAGCAGCTTAAGGACCTTCAGGACCCAGTACTTC
CASSLRTFRTQYF
>TRBJ1-5|.|TRBV28|few
TGTGCCAGCAGTGAGGGACCAGGGATCACGGAGGGGGAAAAACATCAGCCCCAGCATTTT
CASSEGPGITEGEKHQPQHF
>TRBJ1-5|.|TRBV28|few
TGTGCCAGCAGTTTCCCTAAAGGGGTTTGGGGGGGCAATCAGCCCCAGCATTTT
CASSFPKGVWGGNQPQHF
>TRBJ1-2|.|TRBV5-1|.
TGCGCCAGCAGCTTGGTGGCAGTTGATACAGTCTATGGCTACACCTTC
CASSLVAVDTVYGYTF
>TRBJ2-1|.|TRBV7-2|many
TGTGCCAGCAGCTCCATGGGACAAATCTCCTACAATGAGCAGTTCTTC
CASSSMGQISYNEQFF
>TRBJ2-3|TRBD2|TRBV7-2|.
TGTGCCAGCAGCTTGTCGGCTAGCGGGGGGGCAACAGATACGCAGTATTTT
CASSLSASGGATDTQYF
>TRBJ1-2|.|TRBV4-1|.
TGCGCCAGCAGCCAAGAGACAGAACTTAACTATGGCTACACCTTC
CASSQETELNYGYTF
>TRBJ1-3|.|TRBV7-2|few
TGTGCCAGCAGCTTGGTAGGGGCCCCATCTGGAAACACCATATATTTT
CASSLVGAPSGNTIYF
>TRBJ1-2|.|TRBV7-2|.
TGTGCCAGCAGCTTATCCCCCAACAGGGAGCACTATGGCTACACCTTC
CASSLSPNREHYGYTF
>TRBJ2-3|TRBD2|TRBV7-7|.
TGTGCTAGCAGCTTAGGCGGGACTAACACAGATACGCAGTATTTT
CASSLGGTNTDTQYF
>TRBJ1-4|.|TRBV20-1|.
TGCAGTGCTAGAGTTCGACGGCTCACTAATGAAAAACTGTTTTTT
CSARVRRLTNEKLFF